The 16 T cell receptor beta chains given below trace back to one sample, sequenced in a study of cytomegalovirus exposure and HLA in healthy donors. The study ran its PCR with 60 Vbeta and 13 Jbeta primers. Sequenced by immunoSEQ multiplex PCR; TCRdb stores in-frame clones only, minus some. The sample carries fewer than 150,000 clones, approximately 80% recorded once. What was sequenced was PBMCs. The receptor set was obtained from a woman aged 35 to 49 in good health and CMV-seropositive.

This clone was found once. The genes are TRBV18 and TRBJ2-7; maybe TRBD1 (5 bases). V was pared by 6 bases and J by 3 bases, with 18 bases between. The germline CDR1 and CDR2 sequences are KGHSH and LQKENI. There are 15 residues in the CDR3. The CDR3 nucleotides read TGTGCCAGCTCTTTCGGACACGGTCCTTACTACGAGCAGTACTTC. Translating gives CASSFGHGPYYEQYF. The variable domain in full, with the rest retrieved from reference TRBV18 and TRBJ2-7, is NAGVMQNPRHLVRRRGQEARLRCSPMKGHSHVYWYRQLPEEGLKFMVYLQKENIIDESGMPKERFSAEFPKEGPSILRIQQVVRGDSAAYFCASSFGHGPYYEQYFGPGTRLTVT.

This chain uses TRBV5-8 with TRBJ2-2; 9 bases agree with TRBD2. Germline assignment: CDR1 SGHTS and CDR2 YDEGEE. The CDR3 extends over 16 amino acids. The trim removed 1 base at V and 3 bases at J, leaving 4 bases unmatched. The CDR3 bases are TGTGCCAGCAGCTTGAGACTAGCGGAGGACACCGGGGAGCTGTTTTTT. Residues: CASSLRLAEDTGELFF.

The chain carries TRBV5-4 and TRBJ2-5; possible D gene TRBD1, 6 bases. The CDR3 runs to 17 residues. Trimming stripped 1 base from V and 5 bases from J, with 21 bases between. In germline, CDR1 is SGHNT, CDR2 YYREEE (reference sequence). The chain's CDR3 is CASSLTGALPQGETQYF. CDR3 nucleotides: TGTGCCAGCAGCTTGACGGGCGCTCTACCTCAGGGGGAGACCCAGTACTTC. The full variable domain, with the rest looked up from reference TRBV5-4 and TRBJ2-5, is ETGVTQSPTHLIKTRGQQVTLRCSSQSGHNTVSWYQQALGQGPQFIFQYYREEENGRGNFPPRFSGLQFPNYSSELNVNALELDDSALYLCASSLTGALPQGETQYFGPGTRLLVL.

The V gene is TRBV7-9, the J gene TRBJ2-5; a weak D match, TRBD1 (6 bases). This CDR3 has 13 residues. Trimming shortened V by 5 bases and J by 2 bases, and 9 bases separated the two germline ends. Germline V gene data show CDR1 as SEHNR and CDR2 as FQNEAQ (reference sequence). CDR3 DNA: TGTGCCAGCAGCCGGGACATGCAAGAGACCCAGTACTTC. Protein product: CASSRDMQETQYF.

The gene calls are TRBV4-2 and TRBJ2-3; a possible D gene is TRBD1 (6 bases). This CDR3 is built from 17 residues. Trimming left V 0 bases short and J 0 bases short, with 13 bases between. Germline V CDR1 and CDR2: LGHNA, YNFKEQ. CDR3 DNA sequence: TGTGCCAGCAGCCAAGAGGGGGCCAGGACTAGCACAGATACGCAGTATTTT. Amino acids: CASSQEGARTSTDTQYF.

This sequence joins TRBV5-8 and TRBJ2-7; the D gene is possibly TRBD1 (6 bases). V lost 5 bases and J lost 3, with 15 bases in between. The germline V gene has CDR1 SGHTS and CDR2 YDEGEE. The CDR3 is 14 residues long. The CDR3 is CASSLDRMYYEQYF. For the CDR3, the DNA is TGTGCCAGCAGTCTGGACAGAATGTACTACGAGCAGTACTTC.

This clone was observed a single time. Its ends do not fully match the called genes, so a read error is possible. CDR3: CASSLELYNEQFF. The CDR3 DNA reads TGTGCTAGCAGTTTGGAGTTGTACAATGAGCAGTTCTTC. The J gene is TRBJ2-1, the V gene TRBV7-7; D gene uncertain. The CDR3 is made up of 13 amino acids. Per the germline V gene, CDR1 is SSHAT and CDR2 is FNYEAQ (reference sequence).

The chain links TRBV27 to TRBJ1-1, with TRBD1 matching 8 bases. CDR3 length: 16 residues. Trimming at V came to 5 bases and at J to 0 bases, leaving 8 bases not matched to a gene. CDR1 is MNHEY and CDR2 is SMNVEV in the germline V gene (reference sequence). CDR3 nucleotides: TGTGCCAGCAGTCCAGGACAGGGTTTCATGAACACTGAAGCTTTCTTT. Protein product: CASSPGQGFMNTEAFF.

The rearrangement joins TRBV4-1 to TRBJ2-7; the match to TRBD2 covers 7 bases. The CDR3 sequence is 15 residues long. The V gene's germline CDR1 is MGHRA and CDR2 YSYEKL. The junction had 9 bases not matched to a gene; V was cut back by 1 base and J by 6 bases. In DNA form, the CDR3 reads TGCGCCAGCAGCCAAGTACCAGCGGGGAGCTTCGAGCAGTACTTC. It codes for CASSQVPAGSFEQYF.

This clone was detected only a few times. The V gene is TRBV5-1, the J gene TRBJ2-3; 13 bases fit TRBD2. The CDR3 sequence is 18 residues long. J gave up 4 bases and V 1 base, and 9 bases lay outside the gene matches. The germline CDR1 and CDR2 sequences are SGHRS and YFSETQ. The CDR3 DNA reads TGCGCCAGCAGCTTGAGGACTAGCGGGAGTCTTGGTGCAGATACGCAGTATTTT. Protein sequence: CASSLRTSGSLGADTQYF. The variable domain in full, with the rest retrieved from reference TRBV5-1 and TRBJ2-3, is KAGVTQTPRYLIKTRGQQVTLSCSPISGHRSVSWYQQTPGQGLQFLFEYFSETQRNKGNFPGRFSGRQFSNSRSEMNVSTLELGDSALYLCASSLRTSGSLGADTQYFGPGTRLTVL.

Only one count was recorded for this clone. This chain links TRBV2 with TRBJ1-1; possible D gene TRBD1, 6 bases. The CDR3 covers 13 residues. Between the trimmed V and J ends, which lost 10 bases and 10 bases, there was a span of 22 bases. The germline V gene encodes CDR1 SNHLY and CDR2 FYNNEI. This chain's CDR3 is CATTLSGVRGAFF. The CDR3 bases are TGTGCCACCACACTAAGCGGTGTCAGGGGAGCTTTCTTT. The complete variable domain, with remaining parts taken from reference TRBV2 and TRBJ1-1, reads EPEVTQTPSHQVTQMGQEVILRCVPISNHLYFYWYRQILGQKVEFLVSFYNNEISEKSEIFDDQFSVERPDGSNFTLKIRSTKLEDSAMYFCATTLSGVRGAFFGQGTRLTVV.

The chain is built from TRBV5-1 and TRBJ2-2, with a tentative D call TRBD2 (5 bases). The CDR3 consists of 15 residues. The germline gives CDR1 SGHRS, CDR2 YFSETQ. The V and J ends lost 0 bases and 1 base respectively, with 7 bases between them. The CDR3 DNA sequence: TGCGCCAGCAGCTTGGCCGGGGAGAACACCGGGGAGCTGTTTTTT. Translating gives CASSLAGENTGELFF.

The chain is built from TRBV5-1 and TRBJ2-6, with a tentative D call TRBD1 (6 bases). The CDR3 totals 16 residues. Germline CDR1 SGHRS, CDR2 YFSETQ. Trimming left V 4 bases short and J 4 bases short, with 15 bases between. CDR3 residues: CASSKTQGYGANVLTF. Here the CDR3 DNA reads TGCGCCAGCAGCAAAACTCAGGGGTACGGGGCCAACGTCCTGACTTTC.

The chain is built from TRBV5-1 and TRBJ2-2; D is uncertain. Trimming shortened V by 1 base and J by 7 bases, and 5 bases separated the two germline ends. CDR3 length: 12 residues. Per the germline V gene, CDR1 is SGHRS and CDR2 is YFSETQ. The DNA for the CDR3 is TGCGCCAGCAGCTTGTCTCTCGGGGAGCTGTTTTTT. This sequence encodes CASSLSLGELFF. The entire variable domain, with the rest obtained from reference TRBV5-1 and TRBJ2-2, is as follows: KAGVTQTPRYLIKTRGQQVTLSCSPISGHRSVSWYQQTPGQGLQFLFEYFSETQRNKGNFPGRFSGRQFSNSRSEMNVSTLELGDSALYLCASSLSLGELFFGEGSRLTVL.

The gene calls are TRBV7-2 and TRBJ2-7; D gene unclear. The CDR3 consists of 13 residues. Trimming shortened V by 1 base and J by 6 bases, and 10 bases separated the two germline ends. Germline V gives CDR1 SGHTA, CDR2 FQGNSA. The CDR3 nucleotides are TGTGCCAGCAGCTTAGTCCCGAGCATCGAGCAGTACTTC. Residues: CASSLVPSIEQYF.

The rearrangement joins TRBV4-3 to TRBJ1-2; D is ambiguous. V gave up 1 base and J gave up 7 bases, with 13 bases separating them. Germline V gene sequence: CDR1 LGHNA, CDR2 YSLEER. This CDR3 contains 14 residues. The CDR3 DNA sequence: TGCGCCAGCAGCCAAGCTAGGCCCAGCGGTGGCTACACCTTC. It yields the protein CASSQARPSGGYTF.